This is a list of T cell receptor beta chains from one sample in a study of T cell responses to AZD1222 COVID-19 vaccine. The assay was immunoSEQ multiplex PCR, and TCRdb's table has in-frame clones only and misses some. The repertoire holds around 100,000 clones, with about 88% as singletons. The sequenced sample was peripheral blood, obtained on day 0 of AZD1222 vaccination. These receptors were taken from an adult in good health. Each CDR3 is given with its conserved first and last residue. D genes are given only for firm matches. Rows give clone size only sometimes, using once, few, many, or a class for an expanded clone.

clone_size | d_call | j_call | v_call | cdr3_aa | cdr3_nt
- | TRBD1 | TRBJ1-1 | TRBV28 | CASSRTGGNTEAFF | TGTGCCAGCAGTCGGACAGGGGGCAACACTGAAGCTTTCTTT
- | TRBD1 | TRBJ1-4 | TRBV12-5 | CASGFRGRHEKLFF | TGTGCTAGTGGTTTCAGGGGGCGTCATGAAAAACTGTTTTTT
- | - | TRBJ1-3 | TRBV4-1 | CASSQEPGQGGTIYF | TGCGCCAGCAGCCAAGAACCGGGGCAAGGGGGCACCATATATTTT
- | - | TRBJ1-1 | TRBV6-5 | CASTSGGVPYEAFF | TGTGCCAGCACCTCGGGAGGGGTTCCCTATGAAGCTTTCTTT
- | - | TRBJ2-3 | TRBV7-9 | CASSLGVGGTDTQYF | TGTGCCAGCAGCTTAGGGGTTGGGGGCACAGATACGCAGTATTTT
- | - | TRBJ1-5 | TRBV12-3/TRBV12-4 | CASRISSNQPQHF | TGTGCCAGCAGGATCAGTAGCAATCAGCCCCAGCATTTT
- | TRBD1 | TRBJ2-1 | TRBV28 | CASSFRGLGNEQFF | TGTGCCAGCAGTTTTAGGGGGCTAGGCAATGAGCAGTTCTTC
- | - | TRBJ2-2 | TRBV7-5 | CARSLARTVNTGELFF | TGTGCCAGAAGCTTAGCGAGGACCGTGAACACCGGGGAGCTGTTTTTT
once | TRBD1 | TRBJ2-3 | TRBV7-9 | CASSPGTGEGDTQYF | TGTGCCAGCAGCCCGGGGACAGGGGAGGGAGATACGCAGTATTTT
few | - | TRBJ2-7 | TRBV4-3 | CASSPSRQSYEQYF | TGCGCCAGCAGCCCTAGCAGGCAAAGCTACGAGCAGTACTTC
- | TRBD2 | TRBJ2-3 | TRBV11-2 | CASSSGTKSTDTQYF | TGTGCCAGCAGCTCCGGGACTAAGAGCACAGATACGCAGTATTTT
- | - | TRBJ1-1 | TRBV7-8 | CASSPEINTEAFF | TGTGCCAGCAGCCCCGAGATTAACACTGAAGCTTTCTTT
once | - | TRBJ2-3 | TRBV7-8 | CASSLFGSTDTQYF | TGTGCCAGCAGCTTATTCGGGAGCACAGATACGCAGTATTTT
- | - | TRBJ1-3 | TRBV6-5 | CASSYLGSLGNTIYF | TGTGCCAGCAGTTACTTGGGCTCTTTAGGAAACACCATATATTTT
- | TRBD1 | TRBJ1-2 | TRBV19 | CASSPPGGSGGYTF | TGTGCCAGTAGCCCACCAGGGGGCTCGGGCGGCTACACCTTC
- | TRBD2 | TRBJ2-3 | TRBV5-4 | CASSVKAGGQDTQYF | TGTGCCAGCAGCGTCAAAGCGGGGGGGCAAGATACGCAGTATTTT
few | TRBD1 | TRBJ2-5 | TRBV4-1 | CASSLRGQKETQYF | TGCGCCAGCAGCCTTAGGGGGCAGAAAGAGACCCAGTACTTC